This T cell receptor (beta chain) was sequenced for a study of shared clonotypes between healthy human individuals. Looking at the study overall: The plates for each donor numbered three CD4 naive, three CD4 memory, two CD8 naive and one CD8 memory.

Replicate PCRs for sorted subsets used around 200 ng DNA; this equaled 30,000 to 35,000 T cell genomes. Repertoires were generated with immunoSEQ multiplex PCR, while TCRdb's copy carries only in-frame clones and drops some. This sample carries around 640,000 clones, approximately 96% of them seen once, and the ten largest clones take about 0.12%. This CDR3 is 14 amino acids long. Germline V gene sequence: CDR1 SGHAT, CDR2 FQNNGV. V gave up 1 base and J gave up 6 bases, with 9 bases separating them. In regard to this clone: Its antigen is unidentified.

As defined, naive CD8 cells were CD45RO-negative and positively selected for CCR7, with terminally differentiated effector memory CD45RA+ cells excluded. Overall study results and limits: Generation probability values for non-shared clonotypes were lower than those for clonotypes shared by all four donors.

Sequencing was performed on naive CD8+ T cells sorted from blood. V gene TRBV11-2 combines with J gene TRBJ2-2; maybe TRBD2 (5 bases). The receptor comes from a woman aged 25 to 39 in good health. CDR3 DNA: TGTGCCAGCAGCTTAGGCGGGCGCCCCGGGGAGCTGTTTTTT. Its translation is CASSLGGRPGELFF.